This is a list of T cell receptor beta chains from one sample in a study of blood T cell repertoires in COVID-19. Generated by immunoSEQ multiplex PCR, the TCRdb table keeps only in-frame clones and is missing some. This table holds about 300,000 clones, approximately 88% found once. Sequencing was performed on peripheral blood. These receptors were collected from a woman aged 25-40 years with COVID-19, enrolled during active disease. Each CDR3 is given with its conserved first and last residue. The order of the fields is CDR3 DNA, CDR3 protein, clone size, J gene, D gene, V gene. The D gene is left open where the match is weak. A row's size may be missing; if present it is once, few, many or a size class.

CDR3nt: TGCGCCAGCAGCTTGGTATTGAGGTCAAACACTGAAGCTTTCTTT
CDR3aa: CASSLVLRSNTEAFF
abundance: NA
j_gene: TRBJ1-1
d_gene: NA
v_gene: TRBV5-1

CDR3nt: TGTGCCAGCAGCGTAGGACAGGGGAACACTGAAGCTTTCTTT
CDR3aa: CASSVGQGNTEAFF
abundance: once
j_gene: TRBJ1-1
d_gene: TRBD1
v_gene: TRBV9

CDR3nt: TGTGCCAGCAGGAGGGAGCGGGGGGGCCCAGATACGCAGTATTTT
CDR3aa: CASRRERGGPDTQYF
abundance: NA
j_gene: TRBJ2-3
d_gene: TRBD2
v_gene: TRBV2

CDR3nt: TGCGCCAGCAGCCATGCGAGCGGGGGAAAGGCCTACGAGCAGTACTTC
CDR3aa: CASSHASGGKAYEQYF
abundance: NA
j_gene: TRBJ2-7
d_gene: TRBD2
v_gene: TRBV4-1

CDR3nt: TGTGCCAGCAGCTTAGGGGGGACAGGGTGGAACTATGGCTACACCTTC
CDR3aa: CASSLGGTGWNYGYTF
abundance: NA
j_gene: TRBJ1-2
d_gene: TRBD1
v_gene: TRBV7-9

CDR3nt: TGCAGCGTTGTGCGGCAGGGGGCTAGGGATGAGCAGTTCTTC
CDR3aa: CSVVRQGARDEQFF
abundance: few
j_gene: TRBJ2-1
d_gene: TRBD1
v_gene: TRBV29-1

CDR3nt: TGTGCCAGCAGTGACCAGGGGGAGCCCCAGCATTTT
CDR3aa: CASSDQGEPQHF
abundance: once
j_gene: TRBJ1-5
d_gene: TRBD1
v_gene: TRBV6-1

CDR3nt: TGTGCCAGTAGTATAGCCCCCACAGGAGACTATGGCTACACCTTC
CDR3aa: CASSIAPTGDYGYTF
abundance: NA
j_gene: TRBJ1-2
d_gene: NA
v_gene: TRBV19

CDR3nt: TGTGCCAGCAGCTTAGTGGGGACAGGGTATGCTTTCTTT
CDR3aa: CASSLVGTGYAFF
abundance: few
j_gene: TRBJ1-1
d_gene: TRBD1
v_gene: TRBV7-9

CDR3nt: TGTGCCAGCAGCTCCGGGATGAATAATTCACCCCTCCACTTT
CDR3aa: CASSSGMNNSPLHF
abundance: NA
j_gene: TRBJ1-6
d_gene: NA
v_gene: TRBV11-3

CDR3nt: TGTGCCACCAGCAGGAGGACAGGGGGCTACGAGCAGTACTTC
CDR3aa: CATSRRTGGYEQYF
abundance: NA
j_gene: TRBJ2-7
d_gene: TRBD1
v_gene: TRBV15

CDR3nt: TGTGCCAGCAGCGTAGACAGAGAGAATGAAAAACTGTTTTTT
CDR3aa: CASSVDRENEKLFF
abundance: once
j_gene: TRBJ1-4
d_gene: NA
v_gene: TRBV9

CDR3nt: TGTGCCAGCAGCCAAGACCCTAGCGTCAGTGAGCAGTTCTTC
CDR3aa: CASSQDPSVSEQFF
abundance: NA
j_gene: TRBJ2-1
d_gene: NA
v_gene: TRBV4-2

CDR3nt: TGCGCCAGCAGCTTGGCCGGGAGAGGGTCACCCCTCCACTTT
CDR3aa: CASSLAGRGSPLHF
abundance: NA
j_gene: TRBJ1-6
d_gene: NA
v_gene: TRBV5-1

CDR3nt: TGCGCCAGCAGCTTGGGGCTAGCGGGGGGTGCGACCCAGTACTTC
CDR3aa: CASSLGLAGGATQYF
abundance: NA
j_gene: TRBJ2-5
d_gene: TRBD2
v_gene: TRBV5-1

CDR3nt: TGTGCCAGCAGTTTTGGCGGGGTAGAGACCCAGTACTTC
CDR3aa: CASSFGGVETQYF
abundance: NA
j_gene: TRBJ2-5
d_gene: NA
v_gene: TRBV27

CDR3nt: TGTGCCAGCAGCCCGACGAGGCTAGCTAACTATGGCTACACCTTC
CDR3aa: CASSPTRLANYGYTF
abundance: NA
j_gene: TRBJ1-2
d_gene: NA
v_gene: TRBV7-2

CDR3nt: TGTGCCAGCAGGGCCGGGACAGGGGGCAAAAATGAGCAGTTCTTC
CDR3aa: CASRAGTGGKNEQFF
abundance: NA
j_gene: TRBJ2-1
d_gene: TRBD1
v_gene: TRBV2

CDR3nt: TGTGCCAGCAGTCAGACTAGCGGGGGGGAAGATACGCAGTATTTT
CDR3aa: CASSQTSGGEDTQYF
abundance: NA
j_gene: TRBJ2-3
d_gene: TRBD2
v_gene: TRBV6-2/TRBV6-3

CDR3nt: TGTGCCAGCAGCCCCGGGACAACCTACGAGCAGTACTTC
CDR3aa: CASSPGTTYEQYF
abundance: NA
j_gene: TRBJ2-7
d_gene: NA
v_gene: TRBV3-1/TRBV3-2

CDR3nt: TGTGCCAGCAGTTTATTGGGGCGGCAGGGGAACACTGAAGCTTTCTTT
CDR3aa: CASSLLGRQGNTEAFF
abundance: NA
j_gene: TRBJ1-1
d_gene: NA
v_gene: TRBV28

CDR3nt: TGTGCCAGCAGCTTAGTCCAGGGACAGCTGAACACTGAAGCTTTCTTT
CDR3aa: CASSLVQGQLNTEAFF
abundance: NA
j_gene: TRBJ1-1
d_gene: TRBD1
v_gene: TRBV7-8

CDR3nt: TGCGCCAGCAGCTTGGTGACTAGCGGGGGACCTAGCACAGATACGCAGTATTTT
CDR3aa: CASSLVTSGGPSTDTQYF
abundance: once
j_gene: TRBJ2-3
d_gene: TRBD2
v_gene: TRBV5-1

CDR3nt: TGTGCCAGCAGTACCCGGACAGGGCCAGATACGCAGTATTTT
CDR3aa: CASSTRTGPDTQYF
abundance: NA
j_gene: TRBJ2-3
d_gene: TRBD1
v_gene: TRBV2

CDR3nt: TGCGCCAGCAGTGAGTACAGATCACCCCTCCACTTT
CDR3aa: CASSEYRSPLHF
abundance: NA
j_gene: TRBJ1-6
d_gene: NA
v_gene: TRBV10-2

CDR3nt: TGTGCCAGCAGTCCAAGGGTGGGGTCCCGGACAGGAAACTTGGGAGCTTTCTTT
CDR3aa: CASSPRVGSRTGNLGAFF
abundance: NA
j_gene: TRBJ1-1
d_gene: TRBD1
v_gene: TRBV28